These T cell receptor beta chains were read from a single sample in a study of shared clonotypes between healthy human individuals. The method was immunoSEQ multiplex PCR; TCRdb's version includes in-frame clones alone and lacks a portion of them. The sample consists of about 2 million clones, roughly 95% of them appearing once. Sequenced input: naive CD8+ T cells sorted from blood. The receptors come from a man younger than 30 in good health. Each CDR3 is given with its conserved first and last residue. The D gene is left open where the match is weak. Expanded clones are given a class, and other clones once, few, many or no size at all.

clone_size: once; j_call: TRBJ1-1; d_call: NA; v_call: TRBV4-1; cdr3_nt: TGCGCCAGCAGCCCGGAGCAGGTCGCGTATGAAGCTTTCTTT; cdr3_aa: CASSPEQVAYEAFF
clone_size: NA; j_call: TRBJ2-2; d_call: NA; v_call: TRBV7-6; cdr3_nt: TGTGCCAGCAGCTTCGGGGGCCACACCGGGGAGCTGTTTTTT; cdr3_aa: CASSFGGHTGELFF
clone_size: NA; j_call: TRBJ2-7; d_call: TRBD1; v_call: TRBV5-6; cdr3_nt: TGTGCCAGCAGCTTGGGACGGACAGGGGACGAGCAGTACTTC; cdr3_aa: CASSLGRTGDEQYF
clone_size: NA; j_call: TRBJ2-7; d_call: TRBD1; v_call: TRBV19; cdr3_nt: TGTGCCAGTAGTAGCCCAGGGGGTTTTTACGAGCAGTACTTC; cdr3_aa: CASSSPGGFYEQYF
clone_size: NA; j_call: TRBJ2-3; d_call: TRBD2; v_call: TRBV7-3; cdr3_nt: TGTGCCAGCAGCTCAGCCGGACTAGCTGGAGTCACAGATACGCAGTATTTT; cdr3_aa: CASSSAGLAGVTDTQYF
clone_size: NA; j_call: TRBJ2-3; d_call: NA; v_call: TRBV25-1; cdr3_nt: TGTGCCAGCAGTGATATCCGGGCTAGCACAGATACGCAGTATTTT; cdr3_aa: CASSDIRASTDTQYF
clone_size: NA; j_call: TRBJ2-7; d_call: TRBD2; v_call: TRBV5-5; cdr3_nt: TGTGCCAGCAGCTATACTAGCGGTCCCTACGAGCAGTACTTC; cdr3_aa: CASSYTSGPYEQYF
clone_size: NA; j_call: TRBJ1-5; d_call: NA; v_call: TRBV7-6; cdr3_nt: TGTGCCAGCAGCTTATCCGCCAATCCCGGACAGATCAATCAGCCCCAGCATTTT; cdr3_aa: CASSLSANPGQINQPQHF
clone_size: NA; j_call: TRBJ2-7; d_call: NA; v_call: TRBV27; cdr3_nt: TGTGCCAGCAGTCCCCAGATCCCCTCGGACAGAGCGTACGAGCAGTACTTC; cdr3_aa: CASSPQIPSDRAYEQYF
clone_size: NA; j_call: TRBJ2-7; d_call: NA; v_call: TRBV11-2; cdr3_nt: TGTGCCAGCAGCCACCGACAAAACGAGCAGTACTTC; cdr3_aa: CASSHRQNEQYF
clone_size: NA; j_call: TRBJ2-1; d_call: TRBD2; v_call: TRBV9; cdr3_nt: TGTGCCAGCAGCGTAGGCGGGGGAGTCTACAATGAGCAGTTCTTC; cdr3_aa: CASSVGGGVYNEQFF
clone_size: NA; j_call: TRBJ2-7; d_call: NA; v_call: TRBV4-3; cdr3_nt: TGCGCCAGCAGCCACTCTAGAAGTTCCTACGAGCAGTACTTC; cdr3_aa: CASSHSRSSYEQYF